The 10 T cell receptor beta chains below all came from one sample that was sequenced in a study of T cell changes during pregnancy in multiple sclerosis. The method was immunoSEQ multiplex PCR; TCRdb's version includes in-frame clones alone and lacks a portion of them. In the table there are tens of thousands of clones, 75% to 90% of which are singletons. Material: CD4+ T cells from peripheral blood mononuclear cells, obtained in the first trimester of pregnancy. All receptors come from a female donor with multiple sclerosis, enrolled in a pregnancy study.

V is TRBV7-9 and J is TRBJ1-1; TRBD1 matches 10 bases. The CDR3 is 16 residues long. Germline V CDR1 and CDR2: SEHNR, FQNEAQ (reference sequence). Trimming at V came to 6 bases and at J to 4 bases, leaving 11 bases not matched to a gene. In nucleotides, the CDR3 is TGTGCCAGCAGAACCGGGACAGGGGTGTTAGTCACTGAAGCTTTCTTT. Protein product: CASRTGTGVLVTEAFF.

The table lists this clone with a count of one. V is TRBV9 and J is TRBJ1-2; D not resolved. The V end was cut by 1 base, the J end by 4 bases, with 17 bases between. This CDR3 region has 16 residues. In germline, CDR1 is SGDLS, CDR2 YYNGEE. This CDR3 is CASSVWAGGTGYGYTF. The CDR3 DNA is TGTGCCAGCAGCGTATGGGCCGGAGGAACGGGCTATGGCTACACCTTC.

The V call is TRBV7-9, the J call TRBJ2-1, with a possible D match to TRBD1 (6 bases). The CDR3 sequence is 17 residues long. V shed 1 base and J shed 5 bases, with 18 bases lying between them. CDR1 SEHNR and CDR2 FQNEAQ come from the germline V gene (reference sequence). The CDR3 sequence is CASSLVFGGRKNNEQFF. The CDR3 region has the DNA TGTGCCAGCAGCTTAGTTTTTGGGGGCAGGAAGAACAATGAGCAGTTCTTC.

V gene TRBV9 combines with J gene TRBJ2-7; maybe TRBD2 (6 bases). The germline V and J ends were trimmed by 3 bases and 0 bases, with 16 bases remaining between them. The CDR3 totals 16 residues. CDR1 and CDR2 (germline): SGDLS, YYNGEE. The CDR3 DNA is TGTGCCAGCAGCGGGTTCGACGGAGGGTTCTCCTACGAGCAGTACTTC. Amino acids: CASSGFDGGFSYEQYF.

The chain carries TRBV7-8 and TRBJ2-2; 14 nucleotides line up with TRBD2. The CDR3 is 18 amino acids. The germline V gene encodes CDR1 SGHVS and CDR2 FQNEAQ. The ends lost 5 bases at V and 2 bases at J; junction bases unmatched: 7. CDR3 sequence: CASSLTGTSGGNTGELFF. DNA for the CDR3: TGTGCCAGCAGCCTAACCGGGACTAGCGGGGGAAACACCGGGGAGCTGTTTTTT.

The CDR3 sequence: CAWIPLAGGYQETQYF. CDR3 coding DNA: TGTGCCTGGATCCCTCTAGCGGGAGGGTACCAAGAGACCCAGTACTTC. The rearrangement joins TRBV30 to TRBJ2-5; TRBD2 matches at 12 bases. Germline trimming cut 4 bases from V and 0 bases from J; bases unmatched to any gene: 6. Per the germline V gene, CDR1 is GTSNPN and CDR2 is SVGIG (reference sequence). The CDR3 covers 16 residues. Full variable domain (rest looked up from reference TRBV30 and TRBJ2-5): SQTIHQWPATLVQPVGSPLSLECTVEGTSNPNLYWYRQAAGRGLQLLFYSVGIGQISSEVPQNLSASRPQDRQFILSSKKLLLSDSGFYLCAWIPLAGGYQETQYFGPGTRLLVL.

CDR3 loop: CASNPTGGLNQPQHF. For the CDR3, the DNA is TGTGCCAGCAACCCGACAGGGGGGCTCAATCAGCCCCAGCATTTT. The chain joins TRBV6-1 to TRBJ1-5; 9 bases line up with TRBD1. Germline values: CDR1 MNHNS, CDR2 SASEGT. The V gene end was trimmed by 7 bases and the J gene end by 3 bases; junction bases not matched to a gene: 7. This CDR3 comprises 15 residues.

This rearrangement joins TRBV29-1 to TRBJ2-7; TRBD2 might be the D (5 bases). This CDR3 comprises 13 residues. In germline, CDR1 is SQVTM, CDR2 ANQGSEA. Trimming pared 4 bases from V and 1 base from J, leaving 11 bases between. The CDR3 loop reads CSVGRRQSYEQYF. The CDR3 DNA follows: TGCAGCGTTGGGAGGCGTCAATCCTACGAGCAGTACTTC.

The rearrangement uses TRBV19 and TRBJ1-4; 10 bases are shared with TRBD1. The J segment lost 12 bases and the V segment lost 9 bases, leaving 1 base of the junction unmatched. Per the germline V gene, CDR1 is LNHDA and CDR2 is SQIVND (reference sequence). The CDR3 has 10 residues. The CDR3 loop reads CASGTGELFF. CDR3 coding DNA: TGTGCCAGCGGGACAGGGGAACTGTTTTTT.

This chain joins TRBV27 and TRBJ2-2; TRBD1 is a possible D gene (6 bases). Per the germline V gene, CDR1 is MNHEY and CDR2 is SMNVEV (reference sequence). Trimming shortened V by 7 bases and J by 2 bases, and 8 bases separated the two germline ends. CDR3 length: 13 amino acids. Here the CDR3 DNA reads TGTGCCAGCACAGGGGAAAACACCGGGGAGCTGTTTTTT. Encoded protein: CASTGENTGELFF.